The clone carrying this T cell receptor beta chain showed up just once. Antigen: not known. This sample stems from a study of T cell clones after liver transplantation. Points from the study as a whole: These preliminary findings come from unstandardized post-transplant sampling times.

Libraries were prepared by immunoSEQ multiplex PCR; TCRdb keeps only in-frame clonotypes and omits some of them. The repertoire holds tens of thousands of clones, with approximately 87% as singletons. The V gene end was trimmed by 5 bases and the J gene end by 0 bases; junction bases not matched to a gene: 18. The CDR3 consists of 20 residues. The germline CDR1 and CDR2 sequences are MNHEY and SMNVEV (reference sequence). Thawed unstimulated PBMCs were FACS-sorted by CD3, CD4 and CD8 into two populations. Sequences were derived from CD8+ T cells from blood, sampled 12 months after liver transplant. The source of this sequence is a human patient who received a liver transplant. Some T cells may originate from the graft donor. The V gene is TRBV27, the J gene TRBJ2-1; TRBD2 matches 8 bases. CDR3 nucleotide sequence: TGTGCCAGCAGTCCCCGGGGGCTAGCGGGTCCAAAGAGCTCCTACAATGAGCAGTTCTTC. It yields the protein CASSPRGLAGPKSSYNEQFF.